A selection of T cell receptor beta chains follows, all from one sample in a study of cytomegalovirus exposure and HLA in healthy donors. Sequencing was performed with immunoSEQ multiplex PCR; in TCRdb, only in-frame clones are kept and a portion is missing. The profile shows under 200,000 clones, approximately 81% of them singletons. The specimen was PBMCs. All receptors derive from a boy aged 2 to 10 in good health and CMV-seronegative. CDR3s include the opening cysteine and the closing phenylalanine or tryptophan. D genes are given only for firm matches. The size of a clone is reported for some rows only, either as once, few or many, or as a class for expanded clones.

J gene	D gene	clone size	V gene	CDR3 length	CDR3 protein	CDR3 DNA
TRBJ2-1	TRBD1	NA	TRBV30	14	CAWRPSDRAREQFF	TGTGCCTGGAGACCCTCTGACAGGGCGCGTGAGCAGTTCTTC
TRBJ2-6	NA	NA	TRBV12-5	13	CASANSGANVLTF	TGTGCTAGTGCCAACTCTGGGGCCAACGTCCTGACTTTC
TRBJ2-7	TRBD1	NA	TRBV28	13	CASRTVQGAEQYF	TGTGCCAGCCGTACCGTACAGGGGGCTGAGCAGTACTTC
TRBJ1-4	TRBD1	few	TRBV6-1	15	CASSEVRDRGEKLFF	TGTGCCAGCAGTGAAGTGCGGGACAGGGGTGAAAAACTGTTTTTT
TRBJ2-1	TRBD2	NA	TRBV27	16	CASSSRRGLADNEQFF	TGTGCCAGCAGTTCCCGTCGGGGACTAGCGGACAATGAGCAGTTCTTC
TRBJ1-2	TRBD1	NA	TRBV10-3	14	CAISGDRTIYGYTF	TGTGCCATCAGTGGGGACAGGACAATCTATGGCTACACCTTC
TRBJ2-5	NA	NA	TRBV6-5	14	CASSPDTSWETQYF	TGTGCCAGCAGTCCGGACACTTCCTGGGAGACCCAGTACTTC
TRBJ2-3	TRBD2	NA	TRBV2	16	CASSEAFGLAIDTQYF	TGTGCCAGCAGTGAAGCATTCGGACTAGCAATAGATACGCAGTATTTT
TRBJ1-2	NA	few	TRBV7-2	13	CASSFGGEHGYTF	TGTGCCAGCAGCTTCGGAGGAGAGCATGGCTACACCTTC
TRBJ2-1	NA	NA	TRBV21-1	15	CASSNLASGNYEQFF	TGTGCCAGCAGCAATTTGGCTAGCGGGAATTATGAGCAGTTCTTC
TRBJ1-2	TRBD1	NA	TRBV29-1	12	CSVGGQHYGYTF	TGCAGCGTTGGGGGACAGCACTATGGCTACACCTTC
TRBJ1-5	NA	NA	TRBV6-1	13	CASRGAANQPQHF	TGTGCCAGCCGGGGGGCAGCTAATCAGCCCCAGCATTTT
TRBJ1-1	NA	NA	TRBV9	16	CASSPTTGGRFTEAFF	TGTGCCAGCAGCCCCACGACGGGGGGAAGGTTCACTGAAGCTTTCTTT
TRBJ1-3	TRBD1	NA	TRBV5-6	15	CASSPSMTGRNTIYF	TGTGCCAGCAGCCCCTCCATGACAGGGAGGAACACCATATATTTT
TRBJ2-7	NA	NA	TRBV28	16	CASSSIQGSLSYEQYF	TGTGCCAGCAGTTCAATACAGGGAAGCCTCTCCTACGAGCAGTACTTC
TRBJ1-4	TRBD1	few	TRBV15	18	CATSRETTGWTTNEKLFF	TGTGCCACCAGCAGAGAGACGACAGGGTGGACAACTAATGAAAAACTGTTTTTT
TRBJ2-7	TRBD1	once	TRBV18	15	CASSPAPGQVYEQYF	TGTGCCAGCTCACCAGCGCCGGGACAGGTTTACGAGCAGTACTTC
TRBJ1-2	NA	NA	TRBV28	13	CAARGGGGYGYTF	TGTGCGGCTCGGGGGGGAGGAGGCTATGGCTACACCTTC
TRBJ1-1	NA	NA	TRBV19	13	CASSMRPDTEAFF	TGTGCCAGTAGTATGAGGCCTGACACTGAAGCTTTCTTT
TRBJ2-7	TRBD1	once	TRBV6-1	13	CASTRDRHYEQYF	TGTGCCAGCACCCGGGACAGACACTACGAGCAGTACTTC
TRBJ1-1	TRBD1	few	TRBV10-2	17	CASSADSTLQGFTEAFF	TGCGCCAGCAGTGCGGACAGCACCCTACAGGGGTTCACTGAAGCTTTCTTT
TRBJ1-2	TRBD1	NA	TRBV28	17	CASSGLGDRGHNYGYTF	TGTGCCAGCAGTGGCCTGGGGGACAGGGGCCATAACTATGGCTACACCTTC
TRBJ2-7	NA	NA	TRBV7-2	14	CASSLGGTTYEQYF	TGTGCCAGCAGTCTCGGGGGGACAACCTACGAGCAGTACTTC
TRBJ2-7	TRBD2	once	TRBV7-2	16	CASSLHLAGVLFEQYF	TGTGCCAGCAGCTTACACCTAGCGGGAGTATTGTTCGAGCAGTACTTC
TRBJ2-1	NA	NA	TRBV5-1	12	CASSLARNEQFF	TGCGCCAGCAGCTTGGCCAGGAATGAGCAGTTCTTC
TRBJ1-1	NA	NA	TRBV30	12	CAWSPRGIEAFF	TGTGCCTGGAGTCCACGGGGAATTGAAGCTTTCTTT
TRBJ1-1	NA	NA	TRBV18	16	CASSPRLPGENTEAFF	TGTGCCAGCTCACCACGATTGCCAGGGGAGAACACTGAAGCTTTCTTT
TRBJ1-4	NA	NA	TRBV4-1	16	CASYHALGQGREKLFF	TGCGCCAGCTACCACGCCTTAGGGCAGGGTAGGGAAAAACTGTTTTTT
TRBJ2-3	NA	NA	TRBV5-4	12	CAGSQGSDTQYF	TGTGCCGGTTCTCAGGGTTCAGATACGCAGTATTTT
TRBJ1-4	TRBD1	NA	TRBV7-2	16	CASRRQAGTGREKLFF	TGTGCCAGCAGGCGTCAAGCGGGGACAGGGCGGGAAAAACTGTTTTTT
TRBJ1-2	NA	NA	TRBV28	14	CASSLARGNYGYTF	TGTGCCAGCAGTTTAGCCCGCGGGAACTATGGCTACACCTTC
TRBJ2-7	NA	NA	TRBV27	19	CASSLSAKRVQVVRYEQYF	TGTGCCAGCAGTTTATCAGCAAAGCGGGTGCAGGTTGTGAGGTACGAGCAGTACTTC